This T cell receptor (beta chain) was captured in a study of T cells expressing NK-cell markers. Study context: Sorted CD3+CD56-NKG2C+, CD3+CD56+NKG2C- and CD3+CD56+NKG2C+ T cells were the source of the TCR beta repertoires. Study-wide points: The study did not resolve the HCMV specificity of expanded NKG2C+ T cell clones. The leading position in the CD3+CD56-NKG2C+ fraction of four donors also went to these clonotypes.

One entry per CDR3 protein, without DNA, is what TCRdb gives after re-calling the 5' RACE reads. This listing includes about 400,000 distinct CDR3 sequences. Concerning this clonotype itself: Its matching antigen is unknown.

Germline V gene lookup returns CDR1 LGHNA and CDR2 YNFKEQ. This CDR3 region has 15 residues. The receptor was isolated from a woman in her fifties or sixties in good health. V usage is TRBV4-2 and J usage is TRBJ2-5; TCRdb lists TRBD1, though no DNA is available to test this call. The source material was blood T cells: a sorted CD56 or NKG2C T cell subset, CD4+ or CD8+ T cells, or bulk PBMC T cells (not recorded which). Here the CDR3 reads CASSQDGRDRETQYF.